This TCR beta chain appears in the sequencing data of a study of vaccination and CD4 T cells after COVID-19. As for the study in general: Convalescent patients were SARS-CoV-2 positive by nasal swab PCR; about nine mild, one severe. Median time from COVID diagnosis to post-COVID sampling was 101 days (35 to 161). The study's findings and limits: Within the convalescent patients, spike mono-reactivity was found in 304 of 307 vaccine-specific clones.

Treatment given: approximately 11-day PBMC culture with coronavirus spike peptide pools or control peptides (ViraFEST assay). By negative selection, CD4+ T cells were isolated once culture had run for 10 days. Regarding this clonotype: The antigen is unknown.

The CDR3 extends over 15 amino acids. Looked up from germline, CDR1 is SGHTA and CDR2 is FQGNSA. Trimming pared 5 bases from V and 3 bases from J, leaving 14 bases between. CD4+ T cells that had been cultured provided DNA sequenced with the Oncomine TCR Beta short-read assay. Each CDR3 protein gets one entry after TCRdb re-called the PCR reads with MiXCR. Here the sample spans roughly 7,300 distinct CDR3 sequences, around half being singletons. Sequencing was carried out using CD4+ T cells from blood, cultured in vitro. V usage is TRBV7-2 and J usage is TRBJ2-1; D may match TRBD1 or TRBD2 (6 bases each). The receptor was isolated from a human donor who had recovered from COVID-19. The CDR3 nucleotides read TGTGCCAGCAGCCCCCCGGGGGCTTTCTACAATGAGCAGTTCTTC. Translating gives CASSPPGAFYNEQFF.